Below, 9 T cell receptor delta chains from the same sample are listed, as sequenced in a study of γδ T cells in repeated Plasmodium falciparum infection. TCRdb called clones from the multiplex PCR reads again using CATT. In the table there are 90,000 or so delta-chain clones, 0.85% to 1% of which are singletons. Flow sorting of PBMC yielded separate Vgamma9/Vdelta2+ and Vdelta2-negative gammadelta T cell populations for bulk repertoire analysis. The sample consisted of gamma-delta T cells from blood. These receptors originate from a pool of human donors (malaria-infected and uninfected, not separated).

This clone was found a few times. The protein held in TCRdb is that of a much larger clone and does not match this DNA's translation at residue 14, likely because of a read error; the protein shown is translated from the DNA. This rearrangement joins TRDV1 to TRDJ1, with a tentative D call TRDD3 (6 bases). The J gene, not given by TCRdb, was assigned here from a germline match of the nucleotide sequence. Germline values: CDR1 TSWWSYY, CDR2 QGS. V dropped 2 bases and J dropped 4 bases, with 26 bases sitting between them. The CDR3 runs to 19 residues. CDR3 loop: CALGEYYRCGGPYIDKLIF. CDR3 in DNA: TGTGCTCTTGGGGAATATTACAGGTGCGGGGGACCGTACATCGATAAACTCATCTTT.

This clone was picked up many times. The TCRdb record carries a much larger clone's protein, which differs from this DNA's translation at residue 7; a read error is the likely cause, and the protein listed here is the DNA translation. The chain uses TRDV2 and TRDJ1; 9 bases fit TRDD3. Since TCRdb gives no J gene, matching the DNA to germline was used here to assign it. J lost 0 bases, V lost 3 bases, and 13 bases had no gene match. This CDR3 is built from 18 residues. Germline CDR1 and CDR2: GEAIGNYY and EKD. CDR3 sequence: CACDPLPGDTPYTDKLIF. As DNA, the CDR3 is TGTGCCTGTGACCCATTACCGGGGGATACCCCGTACACCGATAAACTCATCTTT.

This clone has just a few counts. This likely traces to a read error, being one base from a far larger clone. This CDR3 is also generated by other DNA sequences in the sample. The chain carries TRDV2 and TRDJ1, with D tentatively TRDD3 (6 bases). The J gene was not available in TCRdb and was assigned here by matching the DNA to germline segments. Trimming pared 4 bases from V and 3 bases from J, leaving 20 bases between. Germline lookup yields CDR1 GEAIGNYY and CDR2 EKD. This CDR3 has 16 amino acids. The CDR3: CACEGGGPPSADKLIF. CDR3 sequence (DNA): TGTGCCTGTGAAGGTGGGGGTCCCCCCTCGGCCGATAAACTCATCTTT.

This clone was found a few times. Only one base separates this from a far larger clonotype, so it likely reflects a read error. Other DNA sequences within the sample encode an identical CDR3. The J gene is TRDJ1, the V gene TRDV1, with a possible D match to TRDD3 (5 bases). Germline matching of the DNA provided the J gene here, since TCRdb leaves it blank. This CDR3 is built from 17 residues. Germline CDR1 TSWWSYY, CDR2 QGS. CDR3 nucleotide sequence: TGTGCTCTCGGGGAACCTAGGCATACGACGAACACCGATAAACTCATCTTT. Its translation: CALGEPRHTTNTDKLIF.

This clone was seen a handful of times. This likely traces to a read error, being one base from a far larger clone. Other nucleotide sequences in the sample specify the same CDR3. The genes are TRDV1 and TRDJ1; possibly TRDD3 for D (5 bases). Germline V lookup: CDR1 TSWWSYY, CDR2 QGS. V gave up 3 bases and J gave up 2 bases, with 16 bases separating them. This CDR3 region has 16 residues. CDR3: CALGEDHRRDTDKLIF. The CDR3 coding sequence is TGTGCTCTTGGGGAGGATCATAGAAGGGATACCGATAAACTCATCTTT.

This clone was counted only a few times. TCRdb pairs this DNA with a much larger clone's protein that differs at residue 3, likely a read error; the protein shown was translated from the DNA. V gene TRDV1 combines with J gene TRDJ1; weak D call: TRDD3 (5 bases). The CDR3 consists of 13 residues. Per the germline V gene, CDR1 is TSWWSYY and CDR2 is QGS. CDR3 region: CARGALTTDKLIF. In DNA form, the CDR3 reads TGTGCTCGTGGGGCCCTAACCACCGATAAACTCATCTTT.

This clone was seen at least ten times. This chain joins TRDV1 and TRDJ1; TRDD3 aligns across 13 bases. The CDR3 has 20 amino acids. Germline trimming cut 0 bases from V and 5 bases from J; bases unmatched to any gene: 15. Germline V gene data show CDR1 as TSWWSYY and CDR2 as QGS. CDR3 residues: CALGELRASPTGGYEDKLIF. CDR3 DNA sequence: TGTGCTCTTGGGGAACTACGGGCCTCCCCTACTGGGGGATACGAGGATAAACTCATCTTT.

With regard to this clone: TCRdb shows a much larger clone's protein in place of this DNA's translation, and the two differ at residue 11, likely through a read error; the protein shown is translated from the DNA. The chain joins TRDV1 to TRDJ3, with D perhaps assigned TRDD2 or TRDD3 (5 bases each). Here the J gene was assigned by germline matching of the DNA, as TCRdb has none. From germline, CDR1 is TSWWSYY and CDR2 QGS. CDR3 length equals 16 residues. The chain's CDR3 is CALNLRHTWDARQMFF. DNA for the CDR3: TGTGCTCTAAACCTACGGCACACCTGGGACGCCCGACAGATGTTTTTC.

A word on this clone: The protein TCRdb gives is from a much larger clone and does not agree with this DNA's translation at residue 9, likely a read error; the protein shown here comes from the DNA. The rearrangement uses TRDV2 and TRDJ1, with D perhaps TRDD3 (8 bases). Here the J gene came from matching the DNA to germline, since TCRdb omits it. V gave up 5 bases and J gave up 1 base, with 34 bases separating them. The CDR3 is 21 residues long. CDR1 and CDR2 (germline): GEAIGNYY, EKD. CDR3 sequence (DNA): TGTGCCTGTGGGCCCTTCCTCCCACCGGGGGATATTACGGCTGCCACCGATAAACTCATCTTT. Protein sequence: CACGPFLPPGDITAATDKLIF.